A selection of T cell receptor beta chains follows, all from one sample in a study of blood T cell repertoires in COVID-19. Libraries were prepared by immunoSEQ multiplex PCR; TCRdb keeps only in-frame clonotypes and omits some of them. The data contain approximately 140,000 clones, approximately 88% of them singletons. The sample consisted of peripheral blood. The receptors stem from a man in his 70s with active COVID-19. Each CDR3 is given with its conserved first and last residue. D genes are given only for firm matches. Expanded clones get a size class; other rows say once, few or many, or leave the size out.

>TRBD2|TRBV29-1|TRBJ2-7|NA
TGCAGCGTCCAGGGACTAGCCGACTTCGGTGGGACTACCGAGCAGTACTTC
CSVQGLADFGGTTEQYF
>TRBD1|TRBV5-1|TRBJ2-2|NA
TGCGCCAGCAGCTCGACAGGGTTGGGTAGCTCCCGGGAGCTGTTTTTT
CASSSTGLGSSRELFF
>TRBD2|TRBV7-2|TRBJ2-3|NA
TGTGCCAGCAGCTTAGGCGGGAGCCGCGAGGATACGCAGTATTTT
CASSLGGSREDTQYF
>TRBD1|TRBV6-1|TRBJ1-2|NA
TGTGCCAGCAGTGAAAAAGGGGGCGATCATGGCTACACCTTC
CASSEKGGDHGYTF
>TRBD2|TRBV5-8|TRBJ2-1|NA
TGTGCCAGCAGCTTGGGGGGACTAGCGATCGATGAGCAGTTCTTC
CASSLGGLAIDEQFF
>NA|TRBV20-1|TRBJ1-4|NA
TGCAGTGCTAGAGAAGCAGAAAAACTGTTTTTT
CSAREAEKLFF
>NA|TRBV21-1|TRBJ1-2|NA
TGTGCCAGCAGCAAAGAGGGAGGGGCGGAGGGCTACACCTTC
CASSKEGGAEGYTF
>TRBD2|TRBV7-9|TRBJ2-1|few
TGTGCCAGCAGCTCGCGGACTAGCAATAGTGAGCAGTTCTTC
CASSSRTSNSEQFF
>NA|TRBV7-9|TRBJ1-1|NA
TGTGCCAGCAGCCCCCCTCTTATTTTTAGTGGTGCCACTGAAGCTTTCTTT
CASSPPLIFSGATEAFF
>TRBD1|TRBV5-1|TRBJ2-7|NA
TGCGCCAGCAGGCGGCAGCCGACAGGGGTTAGCTACGAGCAGTACTTC
CASRRQPTGVSYEQYF